Here is one TCR beta chain with its context. Its antigen is undetermined. The data are from a study of shared clonotypes between healthy human individuals. Profiling relied on immunoSEQ multiplex PCR, and the TCRdb table lists in-frame clones only, not all of them. The data show about 1.5 million clones, with roughly 96% seen just once and 0.95% to 1.5% held by the top ten. Study outcomes and limitations: Sorted-subset sequencing, rarefaction showed, was incomplete despite large depth.

The junction had 4 bases not matched to a gene; V was cut back by 4 bases and J by 5 bases. This CDR3 has 15 amino acids. Germline CDR1 is SGHNT and CDR2 is YYREEE (reference sequence). The chain couples TRBV5-4 to TRBJ2-7; 15 bases match TRBD2. The TCR originated in a man aged 25 to 40 in good health. The sample consisted of naive CD4+ T cells sorted from blood. Subset denoted: CD45RA+ positively selected. CDR3 DNA: TGTGCCAGCAGCCACGGACTAGCGGGAGGGGACGAGCAGTACTTC. Residues: CASSHGLAGGDEQYF. Looking up the rest from reference TRBV5-4 and TRBJ2-7 gives the full variable domain: ETGVTQSPTHLIKTRGQQVTLRCSSQSGHNTVSWYQQALGQGPQFIFQYYREEENGRGNFPPRFSGLQFPNYSSELNVNALELDDSALYLCASSHGLAGGDEQYFGPGTRLTVT.